One and the same sample provided the 6 T cell receptor beta chains below, sequenced in a study of cytomegalovirus exposure and HLA in healthy donors. PCR was performed using 60 Vbeta and 13 Jbeta primers. Method: immunoSEQ multiplex PCR; TCRdb's copy keeps in-frame clones and lacks some. The sample has under 200,000 clones, roughly 85% seen once. The sequencing sample was made of PBMCs. These receptors were collected from a woman in her thirties in good health and CMV-seronegative.

This chain joins TRBV6-1 and TRBJ2-5; perhaps TRBD2 as D (5 bases). The DNA end is a closer match to TRBJ2-7, so the J assignment may be wrong. The CDR3 spans 13 residues. CDR1 is MNHNS and CDR2 is SASEGT in the germline V gene. The CDR3 is CASSQSGSYEQYF. In nucleotides, the CDR3 is TGTGCCAGCAGTCAGTCTGGGAGTTACGAGCAGTACTTC.

This clone was picked up one time. V is TRBV29-1 and J is TRBJ2-2; D remains unclear. V lost 5 bases and J lost 2, with 12 bases in between. Germline V lookup: CDR1 SQVTM, CDR2 ANQGSEA. This CDR3 comprises 14 residues. CDR3 DNA sequence: TGCAGCGTTTTGTTTCGGGTTAACACCGGGGAGCTGTTTTTT. Translation: CSVLFRVNTGELFF.

The J gene is TRBJ1-3, the V gene TRBV19; D gene ambiguous. The CDR3 consists of 17 residues. Trimming removed 7 bases at V and 0 bases at J, with 19 bases between. The V gene's germline CDR1 is LNHDA and CDR2 SQIVND (reference sequence). CDR3 sequence (DNA): TGTGCCAGTACCCCCCCGGGAGGGCCGTTCTCTGGAAACACCATATATTTT. This gives the protein CASTPPGGPFSGNTIYF.

This clone appeared once. This rearrangement joins TRBV5-4 to TRBJ2-2; 11 bases agree with TRBD1. Germline V gene sequence: CDR1 SGHNT, CDR2 YYREEE (reference sequence). V was pared by 3 bases and J by 5 bases, with 3 bases of the junction left unmatched. This CDR3 is built from 15 residues. The CDR3 sequence: CASSYGQGATGELFF. CDR3 nucleotides: TGTGCCAGCAGCTATGGACAGGGGGCGACCGGGGAGCTGTTTTTT.

This sequence joins TRBV18 and TRBJ2-5, with D perhaps TRBD1 (6 bases). V was trimmed by 3 bases and J by 0 bases, leaving 11 bases between them. Germline CDR1 and CDR2: KGHSH and LQKENI. The CDR3 has 15 amino acids. The CDR3 nucleotides are TGTGCCAGCTCACCGGTCCAGGGGAACCAAGAGACCCAGTACTTC. Protein product: CASSPVQGNQETQYF.

To note about this clone: At one of its ends the junction is not consistent with the germline gene, which may arise from a read error. The CDR3 DNA is TGTGCCTGGAGTTCTCGGACAGGGAGAAACTTC. Translated: CAWSSRTGRNF. The chain is built from TRBV30 and TRBJ2-7, with 8 positions matching TRBD1. CDR1 is GTSNPN and CDR2 is SVGIG in the germline V gene (reference sequence). The CDR3 has 11 residues.